This entry features one TCR beta chain sequence. The antigen this receptor binds is unknown. No base qualities exist here, and no much larger clone lies one base off it. In the prospective study, participants were about 18 to 90 years old, resided in approximately 25 geographic areas of the United States, and were enrolled through a virtual design. Cohort assignment in the prospective study relied on participant-reported clinical history from a screening survey and a study questionnaire. Exposed participants were defined as having been in contact with someone with a PCR-confirmed or clinician-diagnosed COVID-19 case within 2 weeks of study entry. Mobile phlebotomists in the prospective study collected whole blood, serum and a nasopharyngeal or oropharyngeal swab from every participant. Additional blood draws and questionnaires over an approximately two-month period could optionally be provided by prospective study participants. Before DNA extraction, blood samples from the prospective study were shipped at room temperature or frozen.

The sample comes from a study of blood T cell repertoires in COVID-19 (dated by TCRdb to 2018 to 2020). For the study in its entirety: Samples from collaborators originated in the United States, Italy and Spain and spanned both the acute and convalescent phases of COVID-19. HLA class I and class II types, where available, came from metadata supplied by the sample provider rather than from assay-based typing. The material from the prospective study consisted of cDNA or gDNA derived from T cells, B-cell-depleted T cells, or PBMCs. Deeply sampled blood TCRbeta repertoires from subjects exposed to, actively infected with, or recovered from COVID-19 were included in the dataset. Nearly every sample came with metadata listing a de-identified subject ID, COVID-19 status, age in years and sex. Samples were obtained from the ongoing ImmuneRACE study (first 160 participants) and from some 1,300 subjects provided by 6 global collaborators. The repertoires were made available in a free public database intended to serve as a resource for research on the immune response to SARS-CoV-2.

A distance of 27 bases separates the germline ends of V and J, which lose 4 bases and 14 bases respectively. CDR1 and CDR2 (MGHRA, YSYEKL) derive from the germline V gene. The CDR3 runs 16 residues from the cysteine to the phenylalanine. The CDR3 DNA has 48 bases and is translated from base 1. What the research found in general, with its limitations: Clinical and demographic metadata were provided uncurated, with the amount varying by source and participant.

The immunoSEQ Assay, a bias-controlled multiplex PCR, was used to amplify TCRbeta CDR3 regions from genomic DNA. Concerning the study's data processing: Within the assay, amplification of reference gene primers was used to estimate how many nucleated cells each sample contained. Sequence reads were collapsed and filtered to measure the absolute abundance of every unique TCRbeta CDR3 rearrangement. For each sample, productive Simpson clonality was calculated as the square root of Simpson's diversity index over productive rearrangements. What TCRdb holds here is the immuneACCESS table cut down to in-frame rearrangements. Part of the clones is not present; checked against another copy, under half of the missing clones reflect an unresolved V gene, and the others are unexplained. V, J and clone size reflect that table, while D and trimming were determined from the DNA. The sample table records about 150,000 clones; around 80% of these occur just once. 5.2% of the sample belongs to the ten largest clones.

The sequence joins TRBV4-1 to TRBJ2-1; TRBD2 is a possible D gene, resting on 7 matching bases. The source of this sequence is a man in his sixties or seventies who had been exposed to COVID-19. Sequenced sample: PBMCs or T cells enriched from blood (not recorded which). The nucleotides read TGCGCCAGCAGCCGATCGACAGGCCCAGCGGGGCGAGATAAGTTCTTC. Its coded protein is CASSRSTGPAGRDKFF.